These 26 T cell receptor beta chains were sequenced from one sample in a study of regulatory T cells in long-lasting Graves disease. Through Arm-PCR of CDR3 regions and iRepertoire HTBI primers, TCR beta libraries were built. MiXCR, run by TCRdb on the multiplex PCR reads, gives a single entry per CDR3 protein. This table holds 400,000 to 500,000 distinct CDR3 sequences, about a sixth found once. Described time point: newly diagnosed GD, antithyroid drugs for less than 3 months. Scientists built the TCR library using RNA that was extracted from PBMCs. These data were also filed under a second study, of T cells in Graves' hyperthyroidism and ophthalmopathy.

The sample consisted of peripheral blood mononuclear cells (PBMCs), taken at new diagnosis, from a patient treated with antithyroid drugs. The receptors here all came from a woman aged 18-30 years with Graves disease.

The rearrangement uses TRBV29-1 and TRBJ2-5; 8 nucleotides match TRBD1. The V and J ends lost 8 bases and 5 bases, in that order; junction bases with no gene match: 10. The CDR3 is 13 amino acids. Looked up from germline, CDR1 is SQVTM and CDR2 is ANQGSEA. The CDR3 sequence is CSIGPGGSETQYF. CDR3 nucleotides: TGCAGCATCGGACCAGGGGGCTCGGAGACCCAGTACTTC.

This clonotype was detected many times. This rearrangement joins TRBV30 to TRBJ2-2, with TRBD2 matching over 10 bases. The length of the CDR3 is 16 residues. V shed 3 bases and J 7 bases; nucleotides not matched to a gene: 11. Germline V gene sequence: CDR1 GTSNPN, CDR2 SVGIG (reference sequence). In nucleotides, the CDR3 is TGTGCCTGGAGGAAAAGCGGGAGGGCCAGGATCGGGGAGCTGTTTTTT. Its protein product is CAWRKSGRARIGELFF.

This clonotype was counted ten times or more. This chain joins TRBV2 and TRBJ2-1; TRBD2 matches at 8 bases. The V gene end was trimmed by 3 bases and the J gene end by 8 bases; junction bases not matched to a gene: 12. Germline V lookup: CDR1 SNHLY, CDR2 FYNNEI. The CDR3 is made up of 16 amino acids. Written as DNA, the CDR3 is TGTGCCAGCAGTGATGTCGGACTAGCCGATGTCGATGAGCAGTTCTTC. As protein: CASSDVGLADVDEQFF.

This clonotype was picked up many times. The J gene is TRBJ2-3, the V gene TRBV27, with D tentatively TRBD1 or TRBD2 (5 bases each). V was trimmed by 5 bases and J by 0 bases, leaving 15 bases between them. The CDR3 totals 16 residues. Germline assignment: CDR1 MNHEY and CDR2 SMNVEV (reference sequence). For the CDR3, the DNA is TGTGCCAGCAGTGAGTGGGGGTCTATTAGCACAGATACGCAGTATTTT. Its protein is CASSEWGSISTDTQYF.

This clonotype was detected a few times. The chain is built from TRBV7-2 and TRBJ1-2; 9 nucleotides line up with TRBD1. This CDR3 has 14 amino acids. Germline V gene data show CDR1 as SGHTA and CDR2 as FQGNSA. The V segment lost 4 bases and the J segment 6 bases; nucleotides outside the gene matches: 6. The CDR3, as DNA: TGTGCCAGCAGCTACCCTGGACAGGGGAATGGCTACACCTTC. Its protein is CASSYPGQGNGYTF.

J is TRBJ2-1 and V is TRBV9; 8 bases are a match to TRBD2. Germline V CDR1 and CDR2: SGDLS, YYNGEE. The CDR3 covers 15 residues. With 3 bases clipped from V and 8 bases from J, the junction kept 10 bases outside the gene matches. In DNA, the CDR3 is TGTGCCAGCAGCGCCGCCGGACTAGCCAACGATGAGCAGTTCTTC. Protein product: CASSAAGLANDEQFF.

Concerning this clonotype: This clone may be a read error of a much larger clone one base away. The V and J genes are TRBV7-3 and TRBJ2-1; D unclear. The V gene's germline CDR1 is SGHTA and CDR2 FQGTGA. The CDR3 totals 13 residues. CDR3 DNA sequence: TGTGTCAGCAGCTTAAGCAGCAGCAATGAGCAGTTCTTC. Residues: CVSSLSSSNEQFF.

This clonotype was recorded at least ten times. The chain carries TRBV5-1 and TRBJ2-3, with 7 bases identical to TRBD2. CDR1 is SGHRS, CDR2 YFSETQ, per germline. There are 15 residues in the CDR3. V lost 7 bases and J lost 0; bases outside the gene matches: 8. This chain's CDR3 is CASQKLAKSTDTQYF. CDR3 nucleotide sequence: TGCGCCAGCCAAAAACTAGCGAAGAGCACAGATACGCAGTATTTT.

This CDR3 reads CASSYSREGGNEQFF. CDR3 nucleotides: TGTGCCAGCAGTTACTCTCGGGAGGGGGGGAATGAGCAGTTCTTC. The gene calls are TRBV6-2 or TRBV6-3 and TRBJ2-1, with 8 bases fitting TRBD2. CDR3 length equals 15 residues. CDR1 MNHEY and CDR2 SVGEGT come from the germline V gene. Trimming at V came to 0 bases and at J to 7 bases, leaving 5 bases not matched to a gene.

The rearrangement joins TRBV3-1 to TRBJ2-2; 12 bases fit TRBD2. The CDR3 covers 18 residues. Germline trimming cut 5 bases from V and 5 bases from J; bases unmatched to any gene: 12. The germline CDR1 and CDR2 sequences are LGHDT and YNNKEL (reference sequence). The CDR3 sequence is CASSDKLLAGGPTGELFF. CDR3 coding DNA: TGTGCCAGCAGCGATAAGCTGCTAGCGGGAGGGCCTACCGGGGAGCTGTTTTTT. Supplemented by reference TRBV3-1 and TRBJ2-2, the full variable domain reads DTAVSQTPKYLVTQMGNDKSIKCEQNLGHDTMYWYKQDSKKFLKIMFSYNNKELIINETVPNRFSPKSPDKAHLNLHINSLELGDSAVYFCASSDKLLAGGPTGELFFGEGSRLTVL.

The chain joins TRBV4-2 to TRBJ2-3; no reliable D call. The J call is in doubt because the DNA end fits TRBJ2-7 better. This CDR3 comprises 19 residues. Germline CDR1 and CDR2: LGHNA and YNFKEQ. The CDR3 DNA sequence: TGTGCCAGCAGCCAAGTACCCACGGGCTTCCCTCCGAGCTCCTACGAGCAGTACTTC. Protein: CASSQVPTGFPPSSYEQYF.

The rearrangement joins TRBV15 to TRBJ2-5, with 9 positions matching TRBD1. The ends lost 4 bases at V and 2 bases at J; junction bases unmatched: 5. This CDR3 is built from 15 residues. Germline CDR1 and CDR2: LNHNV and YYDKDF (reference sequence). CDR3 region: CATSKGQGLQETQYF. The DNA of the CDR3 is TGTGCCACCAGCAAGGGACAGGGATTACAAGAGACCCAGTACTTC.

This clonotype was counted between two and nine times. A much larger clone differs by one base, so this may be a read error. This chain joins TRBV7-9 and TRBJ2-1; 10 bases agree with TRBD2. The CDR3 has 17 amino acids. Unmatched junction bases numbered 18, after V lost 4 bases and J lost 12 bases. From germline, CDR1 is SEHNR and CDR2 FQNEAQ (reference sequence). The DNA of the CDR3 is TGTGCCAGCAGCTCGCCTAGCGGGAGTCAGACCGTGGGGGGGCAGTTCTTC. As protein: CASSSPSGSQTVGGQFF.

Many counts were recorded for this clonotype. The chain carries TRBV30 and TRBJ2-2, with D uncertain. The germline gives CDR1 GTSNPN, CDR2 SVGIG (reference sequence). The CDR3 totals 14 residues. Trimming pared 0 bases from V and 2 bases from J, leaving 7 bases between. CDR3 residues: CAWSVQLNTGELFF. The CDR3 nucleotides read TGTGCCTGGAGTGTACAACTCAACACCGGGGAGCTGTTTTTT.

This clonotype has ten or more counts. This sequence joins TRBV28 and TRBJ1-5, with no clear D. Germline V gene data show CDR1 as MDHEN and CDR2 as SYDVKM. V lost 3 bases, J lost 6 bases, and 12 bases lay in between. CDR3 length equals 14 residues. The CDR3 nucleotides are TGTGCCAGCAGTTTCGAGACACGGGGTCAGCCCCAGCATTTT. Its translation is CASSFETRGQPQHF.

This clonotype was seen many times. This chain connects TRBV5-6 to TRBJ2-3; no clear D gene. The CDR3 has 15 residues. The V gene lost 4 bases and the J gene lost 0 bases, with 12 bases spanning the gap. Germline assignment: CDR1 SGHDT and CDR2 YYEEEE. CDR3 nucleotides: TGTGCCAGCAGCACGTGGGCCACTAGCACAGATACGCAGTATTTT. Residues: CASSTWATSTDTQYF.

CDR3 DNA sequence: TGTGCCAGCAGCTTAGCTGTCGCGGGTAGCAATCAGCCCCAGCATTTT. Its translation: CASSLAVAGSNQPQHF. The chain couples TRBV7-6 to TRBJ1-5; D is ambiguous. With 0 bases removed from V and 0 bases from J, the gap between germline ends came to 9 bases. This CDR3 has 16 amino acids. Germline V gene lookup returns CDR1 SGHVS and CDR2 FNYEAQ.

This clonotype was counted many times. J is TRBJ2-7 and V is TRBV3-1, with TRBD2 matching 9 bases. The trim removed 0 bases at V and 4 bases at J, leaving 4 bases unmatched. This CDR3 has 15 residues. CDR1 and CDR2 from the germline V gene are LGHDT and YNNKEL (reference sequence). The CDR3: CASSQELAGRYEQYF. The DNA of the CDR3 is TGTGCCAGCAGCCAAGAGCTAGCGGGAAGATACGAGCAGTACTTC.

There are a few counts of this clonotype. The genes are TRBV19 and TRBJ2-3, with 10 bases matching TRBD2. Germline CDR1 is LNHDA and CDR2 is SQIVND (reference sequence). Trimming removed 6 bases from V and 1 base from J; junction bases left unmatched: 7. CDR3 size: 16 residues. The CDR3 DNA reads TGTGCCAGTAGCCGACCTGGGACTAGCGGCACAGATACGCAGTATTTT. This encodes CASSRPGTSGTDTQYF.

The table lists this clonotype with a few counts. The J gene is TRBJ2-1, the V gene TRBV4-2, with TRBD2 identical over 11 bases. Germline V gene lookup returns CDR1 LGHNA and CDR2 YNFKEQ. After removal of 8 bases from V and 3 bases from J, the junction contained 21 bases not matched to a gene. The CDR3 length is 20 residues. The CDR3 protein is CASALQLAGGGGGIYNEQFF. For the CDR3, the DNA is TGTGCCAGCGCGCTTCAGCTAGCGGGAGGAGGGGGGGGGATCTACAATGAGCAGTTCTTC.

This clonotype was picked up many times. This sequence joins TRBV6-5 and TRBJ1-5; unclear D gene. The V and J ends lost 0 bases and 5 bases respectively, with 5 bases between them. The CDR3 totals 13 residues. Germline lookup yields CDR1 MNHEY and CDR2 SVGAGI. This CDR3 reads CASSYSVHQPQHF. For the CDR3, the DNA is TGTGCCAGCAGTTACTCCGTCCATCAGCCCCAGCATTTT.

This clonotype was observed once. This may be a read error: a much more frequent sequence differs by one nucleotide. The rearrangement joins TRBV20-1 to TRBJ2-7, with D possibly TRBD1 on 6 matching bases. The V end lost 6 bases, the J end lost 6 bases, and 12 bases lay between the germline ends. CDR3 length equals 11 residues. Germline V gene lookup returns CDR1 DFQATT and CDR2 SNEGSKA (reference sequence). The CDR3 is CSAADRTEQYF. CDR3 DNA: TGCAGTGCCGCCGACAGGACCGAGCAGTACTTC.

The CDR3 nucleotides are TGTGCCAGCAGCGCAGGGACCTATGCTAATCAGCCCCAGCATTTT. Its translation: CASSAGTYANQPQHF. V gene TRBV5-8 combines with J gene TRBJ1-5; D is possibly TRBD1 (5 bases). Trimming took 4 bases from V and 4 from J, leaving 15 bases between them. The CDR3 is 15 amino acids. Germline loops: CDR1 SGHTS, CDR2 YDEGEE.

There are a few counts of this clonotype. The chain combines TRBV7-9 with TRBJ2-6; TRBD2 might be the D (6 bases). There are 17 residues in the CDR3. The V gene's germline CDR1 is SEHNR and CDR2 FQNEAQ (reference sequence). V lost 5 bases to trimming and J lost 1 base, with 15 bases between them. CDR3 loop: CASSPGTGRSGANVLTF. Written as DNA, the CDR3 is TGTGCCAGCAGCCCCGGGACTGGGAGGTCTGGGGCCAACGTCCTGACTTTC.

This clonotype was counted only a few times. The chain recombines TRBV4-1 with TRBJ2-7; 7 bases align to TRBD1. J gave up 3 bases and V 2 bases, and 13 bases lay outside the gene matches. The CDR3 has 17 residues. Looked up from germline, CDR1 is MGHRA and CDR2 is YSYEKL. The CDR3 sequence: CASSQLPGSGQLYEQYF. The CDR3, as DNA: TGCGCCAGCAGCCAACTGCCGGGGTCGGGACAGCTCTACGAGCAGTACTTC.

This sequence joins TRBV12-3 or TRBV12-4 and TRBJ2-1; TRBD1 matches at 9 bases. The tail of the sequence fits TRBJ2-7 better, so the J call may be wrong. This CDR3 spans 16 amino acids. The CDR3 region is CASSLAGQGSAYEQYF. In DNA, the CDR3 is TGTGCCAGCAGTTTAGCGGGACAGGGATCGGCCTACGAGCAGTACTTC.